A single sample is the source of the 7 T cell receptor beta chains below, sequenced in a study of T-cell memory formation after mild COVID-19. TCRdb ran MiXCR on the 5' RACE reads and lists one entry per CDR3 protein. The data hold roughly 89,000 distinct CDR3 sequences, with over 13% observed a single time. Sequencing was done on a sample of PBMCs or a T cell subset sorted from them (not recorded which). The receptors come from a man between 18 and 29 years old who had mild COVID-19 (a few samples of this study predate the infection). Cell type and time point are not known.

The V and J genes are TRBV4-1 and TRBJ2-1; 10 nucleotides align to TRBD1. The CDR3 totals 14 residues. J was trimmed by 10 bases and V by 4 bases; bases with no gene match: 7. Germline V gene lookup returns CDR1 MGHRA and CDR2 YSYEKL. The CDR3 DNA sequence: TGCGCCAGCAGCCCCGGACAGGGGGTAGGAGAGCAGTTCTTC. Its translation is CASSPGQGVGEQFF.

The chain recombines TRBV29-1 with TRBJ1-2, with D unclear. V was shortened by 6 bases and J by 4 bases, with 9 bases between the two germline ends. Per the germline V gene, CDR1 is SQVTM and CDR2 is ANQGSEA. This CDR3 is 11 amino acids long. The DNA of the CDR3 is TGCAGCGTCCCAGATTCCTATGGCTACACCTTC. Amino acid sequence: CSVPDSYGYTF.

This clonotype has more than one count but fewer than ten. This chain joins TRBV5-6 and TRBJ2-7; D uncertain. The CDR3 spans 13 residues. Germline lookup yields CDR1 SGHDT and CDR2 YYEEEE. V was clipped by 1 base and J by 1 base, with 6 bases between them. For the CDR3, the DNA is TGTGCCAGCAGCTTGTTCAATTCCTACGAGCAGTACTTC. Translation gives CASSLFNSYEQYF. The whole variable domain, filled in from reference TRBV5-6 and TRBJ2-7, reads DAGVTQSPTHLIKTRGQQVTLRCSPKSGHDTVSWYQQALGQGPQFIFQYYEEEERQRGNFPDRFSGHQFPNYSSELNVNALLLGDSALYLCASSLFNSYEQYFGPGTRLTVT.

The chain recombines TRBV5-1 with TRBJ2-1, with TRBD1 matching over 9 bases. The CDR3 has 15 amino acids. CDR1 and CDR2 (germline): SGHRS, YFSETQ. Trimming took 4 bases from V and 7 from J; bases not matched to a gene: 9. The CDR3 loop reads CASSAPGTGMNEQFF. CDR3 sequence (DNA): TGCGCCAGCAGCGCTCCAGGGACAGGGATGAATGAGCAGTTCTTC. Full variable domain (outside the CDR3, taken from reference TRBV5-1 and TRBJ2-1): KAGVTQTPRYLIKTRGQQVTLSCSPISGHRSVSWYQQTPGQGLQFLFEYFSETQRNKGNFPGRFSGRQFSNSRSEMNVSTLELGDSALYLCASSAPGTGMNEQFFGPGTRLTVL.

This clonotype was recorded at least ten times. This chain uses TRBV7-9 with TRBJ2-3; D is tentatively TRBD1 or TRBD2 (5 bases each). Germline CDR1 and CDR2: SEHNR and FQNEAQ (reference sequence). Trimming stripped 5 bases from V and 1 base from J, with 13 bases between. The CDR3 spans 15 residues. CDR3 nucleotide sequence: TGTGCCAGCAGCATGGGGGTGTCGGGCACAGATACGCAGTATTTT. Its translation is CASSMGVSGTDTQYF. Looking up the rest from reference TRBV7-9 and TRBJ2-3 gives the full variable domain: DTGVSQNPRHKITKRGQNVTFRCDPISEHNRLYWYRQTLGQGPEFLTYFQNEAQLEKSRLLSDRFSAERPKGSFSTLEIQRTEQGDSAMYLCASSMGVSGTDTQYFGPGTRLTVL.

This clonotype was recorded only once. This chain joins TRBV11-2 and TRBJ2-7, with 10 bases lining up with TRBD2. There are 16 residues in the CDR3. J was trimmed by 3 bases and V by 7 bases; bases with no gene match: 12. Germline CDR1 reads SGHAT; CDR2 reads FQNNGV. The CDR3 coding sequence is TGTGCCAGCATCGAAGGGCTAGCGGGGGAACACTACGAGCAGTACGTC. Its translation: CASIEGLAGEHYEQYV.

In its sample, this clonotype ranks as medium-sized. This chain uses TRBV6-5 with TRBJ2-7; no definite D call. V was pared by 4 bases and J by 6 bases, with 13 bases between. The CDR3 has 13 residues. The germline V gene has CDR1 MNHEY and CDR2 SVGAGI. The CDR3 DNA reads TGTGCCAGCAGTTCCTTTCCCCGCAGCGAGCAGTACGTC. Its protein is CASSSFPRSEQYV.